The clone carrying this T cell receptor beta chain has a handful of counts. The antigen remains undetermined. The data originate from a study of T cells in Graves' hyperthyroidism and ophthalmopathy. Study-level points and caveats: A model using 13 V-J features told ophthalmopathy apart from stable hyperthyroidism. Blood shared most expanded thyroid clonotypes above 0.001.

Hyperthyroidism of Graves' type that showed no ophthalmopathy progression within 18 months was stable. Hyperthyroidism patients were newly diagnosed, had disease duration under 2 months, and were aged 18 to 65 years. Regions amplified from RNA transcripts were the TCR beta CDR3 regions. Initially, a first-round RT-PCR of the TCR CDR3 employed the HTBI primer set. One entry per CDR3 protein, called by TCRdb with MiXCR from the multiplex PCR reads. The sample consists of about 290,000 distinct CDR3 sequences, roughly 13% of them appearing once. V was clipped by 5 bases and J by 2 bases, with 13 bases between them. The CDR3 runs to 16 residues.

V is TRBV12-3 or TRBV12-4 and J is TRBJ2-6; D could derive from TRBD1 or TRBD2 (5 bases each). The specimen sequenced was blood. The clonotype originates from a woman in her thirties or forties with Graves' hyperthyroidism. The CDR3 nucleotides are TGTGCCAGCAGTCGCCCAGGGAGACCTGGGGCCAACGTCCTGACTTTC. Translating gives CASSRPGRPGANVLTF.